One sample yielded the 7 T cell receptor beta chains listed below, sequenced in a study of technical replicates of blood from several donors (dated by TCRdb to 2017 to 2019). Libraries were prepared through the immunoSEQ multiplex PCR assay. Held by TCRdb, this immuneACCESS table contains in-frame sequences only and omits some clones. Under half of the omission traces to an unresolved V gene where checked; the cause of the rest is unknown. A total of roughly 72,000 clones appear in this sample, roughly 96% of them only once. Approximately 0.3% of the sample goes to the ten largest clones. The sequencing sample was made of T cells isolated from PBMCs. The receptor set was obtained from a human donor in good health.

The chain is built from TRBV7-9 and TRBJ2-7; 8 bases are shared with TRBD1. The CDR3 consists of 15 residues. Germline V gene lookup returns CDR1 SEHNR and CDR2 FQNEAQ (reference sequence). The V segment lost 6 bases and the J segment 5 bases; nucleotides outside the gene matches: 12. CDR3 bases: TGTGCCAGCAGTCGAACAGGGGGAGAGGACCACGAGCAGTACTTC. It yields the protein CASSRTGGEDHEQYF.

This rearrangement joins TRBV29-1 to TRBJ2-2; 7 bases fit TRBD1. The length of the CDR3 is 13 residues. Germline V gene data show CDR1 as SQVTM and CDR2 as ANQGSEA. J lost 4 bases, V lost 6 bases, and 5 bases had no gene match. The CDR3 is CSVGQDGTGELFF. The CDR3 DNA follows: TGCAGCGTCGGACAGGATGGCACCGGGGAGCTGTTTTTT.

The CDR3 region has the DNA TGTGCCAGCAGTACCCCCGGGACAGGGCACTACGAGCAGTACTTC. It encodes CASSTPGTGHYEQYF. V gene TRBV27 combines with J gene TRBJ2-7; TRBD1 matches at 9 bases. Germline V gene sequence: CDR1 MNHEY, CDR2 SMNVEV (reference sequence). Germline trimming cut 5 bases from V and 3 bases from J; bases unmatched to any gene: 8. This CDR3 comprises 15 residues.

V and J are TRBV7-2 and TRBJ1-5, with D unclear. Germline CDR1 SGHTA, CDR2 FQGNSA. Deletions cut 1 base from V and 4 bases from J, with 8 bases between. The CDR3 sequence is 14 residues long. The CDR3 DNA reads TGTGCCAGCAGCTTAGGGCCGGGTAATCAGCCCCAGCATTTT. It specifies CASSLGPGNQPQHF.

The CDR3 here is CASSSTSGITLNTQYF. CDR3 in DNA: TGCGCCAGCAGCTCGACTAGCGGGATTACTTTGAATACGCAGTATTTT. The chain is built from TRBV5-1 and TRBJ2-3, with 11 bases matching TRBD2. This CDR3 region has 16 residues. The germline V gene encodes CDR1 SGHRS and CDR2 YFSETQ. Unmatched junction bases numbered 10, after V lost 3 bases and J lost 7 bases.

The CDR3 bases are TGTGCCAGCAGTTTAAGCGGGAGCACCGGGGAGCTGTTTTTT. It is translated as CASSLSGSTGELFF. The chain combines TRBV28 with TRBJ2-2; 8 bases fit TRBD2. The CDR3 loop spans 14 amino acids. Germline assignment: CDR1 MDHEN and CDR2 SYDVKM. The junction had 0 bases not matched to a gene; V was cut back by 2 bases and J by 4 bases.

The chain combines TRBV19 with TRBJ2-3; D perhaps matches TRBD1 (6 bases). Trimming took 2 bases from V and 2 from J, leaving 17 bases between them. Germline CDR1 LNHDA, CDR2 SQIVND (reference sequence). This CDR3 is built from 17 residues. CDR3 amino acids: CASSISSWGLNTDTQYF. In nucleotides, the CDR3 is TGTGCCAGTAGTATATCTTCGTGGGGGCTTAACACAGATACGCAGTATTTT.